This TCR beta chain was recovered during a study of PD-1 blockade in classical Hodgkin lymphoma (dated by TCRdb to about 2020). Regarding the study in general: Nivolumab dosing was 3 mg/kg intravenously every 2 weeks, continuing until either disease progression or unacceptable toxicity. A peripheral blood immune signature of response to PD-1 blockade in classical Hodgkin lymphoma was defined using TCR beta sequencing and CyTOF.

Trimming takes 5 bases from V and 4 bases from J, and the germline ends sit 22 bases apart. Including the terminal cysteine and phenylalanine, the CDR3 comprises 16 residues. Here the CDR3 DNA is all that survives: 48 bases in frame from base 1. CDR1 SGHNT and CDR2 YYREEE were looked up in the germline V gene (reference sequence). Read against the paper, the sample's time point label means: cycle 1 day 1 (C1D1), immediately before nivolumab initiation. Every trial patient had relapsed after autologous stem cell transplantation, and cohorts A, B and C differed in prior brentuximab vedotin exposure. The trial cohort was composed of under 70 patients with relapsed/refractory classical Hodgkin lymphoma, for whom complete response, partial response or progressive disease was recorded as best overall response. Single-agent nivolumab was administered to trial patients in the multi-cohort phase II CheckMate 205 trial. An independent review committee assessed best overall response by applying the 2007 International Working Group response criteria. PBMCs from the trial were collected at three points: immediately before nivolumab initiation (C1D1), and during therapy at cycle 2 day 1 and cycle 4 day 1. After peripheral blood was drawn into 8 mL Vacutainer Cell Preparation Tubes, PBMCs were isolated by centrifugation and then cryopreserved.

Genomic DNA was isolated using the Qiagen DNeasy kit from unsorted PBMCs as well as from negatively selected CD4+ and CD8+ fractions. TCR beta CDR3 regions were subjected to amplification by immunoSEQ multiplex PCR with primers that anneal to V and J segments. A synthetic immune receptor repertoire was used to minimize amplification bias, and any residual bias was removed computationally once sequencing was done. The original methods were these. Repertoire diversity was quantified as the Shannon entropy index using custom Python scripts. Unsorted, CD4+ and CD8+ repertoires were analyzed separately, except in combined analyses where CD4+ and CD8+ sequences were merged in silico. A clone was considered expanded if an increase in frequency of at least 2-fold after treatment relative to C1D1 was found, and a pseudocount of 0.5 was applied to clones undetected at baseline. Singleton clones were defined as clones with 0 or 1 copy at C1D1, and non-singleton clones were defined as clones with 2 or more copies. Clones expanded in unsorted samples were labelled as CD4+, CD8+ or unknown by matching protein sequences in sorted samples from the same patient. Wilcoxon tests on paired samples were used to test diversity changes from C1D1 to C4D1. Held by TCRdb, this immuneACCESS table contains in-frame sequences only and omits some clones. Under half of the omission traces to an unresolved V gene where checked; the cause of the rest is unknown. The DNA was the basis for D and trimming; V, J and clone size are from that table. The sample table lists 11,000 to 15,000 clones, 86% of them with a count of one. Approximately 4.5% of the sample goes to the ten largest clones.

Study-wide findings and limitations: Baseline diversity similar to that of newly diagnosed patients was observed in trial patients achieving complete response, whereas significantly lower diversity was observed in partial responders and progressors. Newly diagnosed patients were reported to have lower baseline TCR diversity than healthy donors, and relapsed/refractory patients were reported to have lower baseline TCR diversity still. A significant rise by C4D1 was seen in CD4+ but not CD8+ TCR diversity (p=0.0027 vs p=0.16), with the rise being most apparent in complete responders (p=0.02). Only a single clinical trial cohort was studied, and what caused the repertoire differences, possibly disease activity or prior therapy, remained undefined. Patients starting nivolumab less than 1 year after ASCT had lower diversity and were excluded from later analyses to avoid confounding by immune reconstitution.

Comment on this clone: Its antigen is currently not known. Per-nucleotide qualities are absent, and no much larger clonotype sits a single base away.

This sequence was found in a human donor with classical Hodgkin lymphoma. Material: peripheral blood mononuclear cells (PBMCs), obtained at baseline. Recombination joined TRBV5-4 with TRBJ2-7, with the D call perhaps TRBD1 or TRBD2, each one matching 5 bases. The DNA sequence is given as TGTGCCAGCAGTCCGAGTGGGGGAGCAGGATCGTACGAGCAGTACTTC. Translation gives CASSPSGGAGSYEQYF.